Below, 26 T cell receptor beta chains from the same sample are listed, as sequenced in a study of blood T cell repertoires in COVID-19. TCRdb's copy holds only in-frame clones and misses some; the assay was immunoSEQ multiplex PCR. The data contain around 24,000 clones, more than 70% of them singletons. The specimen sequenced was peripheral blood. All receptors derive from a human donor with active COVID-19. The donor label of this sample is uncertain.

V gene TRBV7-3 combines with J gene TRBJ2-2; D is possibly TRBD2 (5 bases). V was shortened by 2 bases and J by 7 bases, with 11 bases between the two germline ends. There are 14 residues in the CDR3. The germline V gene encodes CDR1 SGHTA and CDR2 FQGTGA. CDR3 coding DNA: TGTGCCAGCAGCTTAGACGGGGTCATCGGGGAGCTGTTTTTT. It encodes CASSLDGVIGELFF.

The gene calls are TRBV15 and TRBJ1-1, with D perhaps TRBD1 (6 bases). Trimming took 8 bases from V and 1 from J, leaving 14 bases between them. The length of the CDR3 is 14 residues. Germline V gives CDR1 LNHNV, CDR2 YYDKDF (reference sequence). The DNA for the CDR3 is TGTGCCACCGGCTGGTACAGGGAGAACACTGAAGCTTTCTTT. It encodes CATGWYRENTEAFF.

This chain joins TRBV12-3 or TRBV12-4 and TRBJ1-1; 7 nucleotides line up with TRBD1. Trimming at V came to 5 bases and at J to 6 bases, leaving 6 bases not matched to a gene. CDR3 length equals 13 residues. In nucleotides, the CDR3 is TGTGCCAGCAGTGGAAGACAGGGCGCTGAAGCTTTCTTT. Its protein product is CASSGRQGAEAFF.

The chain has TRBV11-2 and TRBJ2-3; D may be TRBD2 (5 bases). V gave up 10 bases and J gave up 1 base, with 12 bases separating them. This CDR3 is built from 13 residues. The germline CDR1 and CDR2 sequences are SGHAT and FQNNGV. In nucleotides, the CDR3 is TGTGCCACGCGGGCTCCAGGCACAGATACGCAGTATTTT. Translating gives CATRAPGTDTQYF.

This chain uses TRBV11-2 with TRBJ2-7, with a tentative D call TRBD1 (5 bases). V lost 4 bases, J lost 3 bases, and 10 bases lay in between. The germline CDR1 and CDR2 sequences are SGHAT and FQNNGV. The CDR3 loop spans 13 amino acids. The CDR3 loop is CASSSLTVYEQYF. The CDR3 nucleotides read TGTGCCAGCAGCTCCCTGACAGTCTACGAGCAGTACTTC.

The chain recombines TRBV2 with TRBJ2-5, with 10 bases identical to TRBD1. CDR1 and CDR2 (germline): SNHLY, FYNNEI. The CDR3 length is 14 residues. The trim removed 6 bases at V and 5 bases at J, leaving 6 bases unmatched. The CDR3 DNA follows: TGTGCCAGCAGGACAGGGGGCATGATTGAGACCCAGTACTTC. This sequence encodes CASRTGGMIETQYF.

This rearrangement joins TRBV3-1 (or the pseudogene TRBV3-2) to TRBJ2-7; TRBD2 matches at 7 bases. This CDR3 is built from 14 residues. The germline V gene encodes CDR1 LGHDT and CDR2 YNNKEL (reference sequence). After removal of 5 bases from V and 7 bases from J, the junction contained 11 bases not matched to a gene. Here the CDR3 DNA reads TGTGCCAGCAGCGCAGATGAAACAGCGGGGGAGCAGTACTTC. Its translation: CASSADETAGEQYF.

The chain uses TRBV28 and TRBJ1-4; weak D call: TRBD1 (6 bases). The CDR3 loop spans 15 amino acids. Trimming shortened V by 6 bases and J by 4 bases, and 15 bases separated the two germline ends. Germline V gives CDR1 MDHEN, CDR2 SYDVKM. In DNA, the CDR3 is TGTGCCAGCAGCCCCCGGGGGGCGGGTAATGAAAAACTGTTTTTT. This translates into CASSPRGAGNEKLFF.

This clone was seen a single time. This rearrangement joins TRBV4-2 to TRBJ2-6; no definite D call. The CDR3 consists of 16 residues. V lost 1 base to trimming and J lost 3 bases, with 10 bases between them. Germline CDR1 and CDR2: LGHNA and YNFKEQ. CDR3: CASSQVPLSGANVLTF. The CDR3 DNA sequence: TGTGCCAGCAGCCAAGTCCCCCTTAGTGGGGCCAACGTCCTGACTTTC.

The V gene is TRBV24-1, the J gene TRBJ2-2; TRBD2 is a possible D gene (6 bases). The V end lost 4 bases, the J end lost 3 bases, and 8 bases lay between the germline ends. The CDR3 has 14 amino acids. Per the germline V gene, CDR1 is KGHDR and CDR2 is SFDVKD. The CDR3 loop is CATSDRGYTGELFF. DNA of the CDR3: TGTGCCACCAGTGACCGGGGGTACACCGGGGAGCTGTTTTTT.

The CDR3 loop reads CASSLLQGVGSPLHF. CDR3 DNA: TGTGCCAGCAGCTTACTACAGGGGGTTGGTTCACCCCTCCACTTT. The chain is built from TRBV11-3 and TRBJ1-6, with 8 bases fitting TRBD1. This CDR3 region has 15 residues. The V gene end was trimmed by 2 bases and the J gene end by 9 bases; junction bases not matched to a gene: 6. Germline V gives CDR1 SGHNT, CDR2 YENEEA.

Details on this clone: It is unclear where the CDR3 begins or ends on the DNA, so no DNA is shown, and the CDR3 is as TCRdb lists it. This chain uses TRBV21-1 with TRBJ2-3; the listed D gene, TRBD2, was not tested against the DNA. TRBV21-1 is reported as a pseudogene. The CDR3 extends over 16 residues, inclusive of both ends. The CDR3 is CASSKVGSGSTDTQYF.

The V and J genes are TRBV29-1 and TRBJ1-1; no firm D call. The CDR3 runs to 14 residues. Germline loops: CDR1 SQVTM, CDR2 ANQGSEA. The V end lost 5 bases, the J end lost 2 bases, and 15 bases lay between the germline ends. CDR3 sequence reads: CSVYRGGVNTEAFF. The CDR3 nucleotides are TGCAGCGTTTACCGGGGAGGAGTAAACACTGAAGCTTTCTTT.

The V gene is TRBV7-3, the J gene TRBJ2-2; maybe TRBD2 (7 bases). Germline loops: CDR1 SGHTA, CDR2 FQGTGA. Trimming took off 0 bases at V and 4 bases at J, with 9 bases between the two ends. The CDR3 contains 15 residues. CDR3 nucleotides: TGTGCCAGCAGCTTAACGGGGGGGCCCACCGGGGAGCTGTTTTTT. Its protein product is CASSLTGGPTGELFF.

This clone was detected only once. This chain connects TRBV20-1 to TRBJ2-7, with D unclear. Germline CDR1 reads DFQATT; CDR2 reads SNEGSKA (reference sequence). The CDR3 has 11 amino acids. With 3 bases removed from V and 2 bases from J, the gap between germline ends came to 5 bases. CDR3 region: CSARQAYEQYF. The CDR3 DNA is TGCAGTGCTAGGCAGGCCTACGAGCAGTACTTC.

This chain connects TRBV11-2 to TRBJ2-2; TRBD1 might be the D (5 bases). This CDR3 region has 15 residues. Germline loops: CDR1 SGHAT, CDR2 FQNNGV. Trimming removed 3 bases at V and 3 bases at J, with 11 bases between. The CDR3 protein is CASSFDSPYTGELFF. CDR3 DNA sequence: TGTGCCAGCAGCTTCGACAGTCCATACACCGGGGAGCTGTTTTTT.

CDR3 DNA sequence: TGTGCCAGCAGCTTAATCGGAGAGGATGGCTACACCTTC. It encodes CASSLIGEDGYTF. The chain joins TRBV7-3 to TRBJ1-2; D not certain. Per the germline V gene, CDR1 is SGHTA and CDR2 is FQGTGA. V lost 1 base and J lost 6, with 9 bases in between. CDR3 length: 13 residues.

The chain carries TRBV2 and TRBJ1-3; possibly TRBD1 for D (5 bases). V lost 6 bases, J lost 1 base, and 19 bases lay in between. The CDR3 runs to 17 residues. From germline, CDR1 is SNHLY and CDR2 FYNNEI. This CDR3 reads CASSQWGGTTSGNTIYF. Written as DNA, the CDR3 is TGTGCCAGCAGCCAGTGGGGAGGGACTACTTCTGGAAACACCATATATTTT.

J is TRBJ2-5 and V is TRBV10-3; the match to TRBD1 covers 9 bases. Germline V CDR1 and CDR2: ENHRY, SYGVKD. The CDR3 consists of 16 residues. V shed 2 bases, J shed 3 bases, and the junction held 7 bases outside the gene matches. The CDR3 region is CAISEIQTGGKETQYF. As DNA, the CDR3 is TGTGCCATCAGTGAGATACAGACAGGGGGAAAAGAGACCCAGTACTTC.

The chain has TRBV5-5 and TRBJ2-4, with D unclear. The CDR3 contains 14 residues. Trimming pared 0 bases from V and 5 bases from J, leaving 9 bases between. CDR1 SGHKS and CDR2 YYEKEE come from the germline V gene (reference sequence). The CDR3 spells CASSLDTNENIQYF. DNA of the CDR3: TGTGCCAGCAGCTTGGACACCAACGAAAACATTCAGTACTTC.

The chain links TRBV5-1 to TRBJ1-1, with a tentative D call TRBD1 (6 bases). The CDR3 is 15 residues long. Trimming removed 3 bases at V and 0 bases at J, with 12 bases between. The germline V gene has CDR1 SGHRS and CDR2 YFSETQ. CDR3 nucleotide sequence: TGCGCCAGCAGCTGGGGAGGGGGGATGAACACTGAAGCTTTCTTT. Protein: CASSWGGGMNTEAFF.

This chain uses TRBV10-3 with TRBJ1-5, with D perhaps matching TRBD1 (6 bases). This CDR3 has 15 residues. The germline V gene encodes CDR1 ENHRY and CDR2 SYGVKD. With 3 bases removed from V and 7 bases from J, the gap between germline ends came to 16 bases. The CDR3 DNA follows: TGTGCCATCAGTGAAGGTGCGGGGGCCGGACAGCCCCAGCATTTT. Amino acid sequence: CAISEGAGAGQPQHF.

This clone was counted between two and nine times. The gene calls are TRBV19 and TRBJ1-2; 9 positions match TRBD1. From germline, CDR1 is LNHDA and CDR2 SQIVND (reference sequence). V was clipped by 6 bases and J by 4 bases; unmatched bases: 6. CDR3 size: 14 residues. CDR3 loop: CASRLRDRAYGYTF. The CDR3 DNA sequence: TGTGCCAGTAGGCTCCGGGACAGGGCCTATGGCTACACCTTC.

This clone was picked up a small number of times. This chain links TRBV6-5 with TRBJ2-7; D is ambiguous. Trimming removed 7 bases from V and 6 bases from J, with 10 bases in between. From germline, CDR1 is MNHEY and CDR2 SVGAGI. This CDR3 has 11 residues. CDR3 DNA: TGTGCCAGCACCTTCGGTATCGAGCAGTACTTC. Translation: CASTFGIEQYF.

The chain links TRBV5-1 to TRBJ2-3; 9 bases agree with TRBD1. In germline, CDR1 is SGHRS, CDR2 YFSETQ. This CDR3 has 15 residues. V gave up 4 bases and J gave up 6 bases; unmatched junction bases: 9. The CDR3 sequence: CASSPEGTGWDTQYF. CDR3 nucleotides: TGCGCCAGCAGCCCGGAAGGGACAGGGTGGGATACGCAGTATTTT.

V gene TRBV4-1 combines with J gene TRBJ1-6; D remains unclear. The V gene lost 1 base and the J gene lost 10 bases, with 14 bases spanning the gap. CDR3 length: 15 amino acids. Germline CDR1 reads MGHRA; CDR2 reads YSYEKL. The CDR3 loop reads CASSQVPETHSPLHF. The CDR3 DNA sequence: TGCGCCAGCAGCCAAGTACCAGAAACCCACTCACCCCTCCACTTT.